This is a list of T cell receptor beta chains from one sample in a study of long-term antiretroviral therapy in people with HIV. Generated by immunoSEQ multiplex PCR, the TCRdb table keeps only in-frame clones and is missing some. The sample records around 15,000 clones, about 88% being singletons. The sequenced sample was unsorted PBMCs, obtained 0.1 years after starting antiretroviral therapy. These receptors were obtained from a man in his late teens or twenties with HIV. The CDR3 runs from the conserved cysteine through the conserved F or W. D genes are given only for firm matches. Rows give clone size only sometimes, using once, few, many, or a class for an expanded clone.

CDR3 DNA: TGTGCCATCCCACCCGGGGTCTATGGCTACACCTTC
CDR3 protein: CAIPPGVYGYTF
V gene: TRBV2
J gene: TRBJ1-2
D gene: .
clone size: .

CDR3 DNA: TGTGCCATCAGTGAGTCGATACAACTAGGAAAGTACGAGCAGTACTTC
CDR3 protein: CAISESIQLGKYEQYF
V gene: TRBV10-3
J gene: TRBJ2-7
D gene: .
clone size: few

CDR3 DNA: TGTGCCATCAGTCTTGGACAGAACTATGGCTACACCTTC
CDR3 protein: CAISLGQNYGYTF
V gene: TRBV10-3
J gene: TRBJ1-2
D gene: .
clone size: .

CDR3 DNA: TGTGCCAGCTCACCGGACAGTTTCTACGAGCAGTACTTC
CDR3 protein: CASSPDSFYEQYF
V gene: TRBV18
J gene: TRBJ2-7
D gene: .
clone size: .

CDR3 DNA: TGTGCCAGCAGCCAAAGGAATGGTGGAAACACCATATATTTT
CDR3 protein: CASSQRNGGNTIYF
V gene: TRBV14
J gene: TRBJ1-3
D gene: .
clone size: few

CDR3 DNA: TGTGCCAGCTCACCACCTTATACTCCTCTCGATACGCAGTATTTT
CDR3 protein: CASSPPYTPLDTQYF
V gene: TRBV18
J gene: TRBJ2-3
D gene: .
clone size: .

CDR3 DNA: TGCGCCAGCAGCCAAGATGTAGCGGGGGGAGACGAGCAGTACTTC
CDR3 protein: CASSQDVAGGDEQYF
V gene: TRBV4-3
J gene: TRBJ2-7
D gene: TRBD2
clone size: .

CDR3 DNA: TGCGCCAGCAGCCAAGATCGAGGGGGCCCGGGAAACACCATATATTTT
CDR3 protein: CASSQDRGGPGNTIYF
V gene: TRBV4-3
J gene: TRBJ1-3
D gene: TRBD1
clone size: .

CDR3 DNA: TGTGCCAGCAGGGCGGACAGGGGGCAGCTTGTGGAGCTGTTCTTC
CDR3 protein: CASRADRGQLVELFF
V gene: TRBV5-4
J gene: TRBJ2-1
D gene: TRBD1
clone size: .

CDR3 DNA: TGTGCCAGCAGCCAAGACATCTGGGGGAGGGCTGGCTACACCTTC
CDR3 protein: CASSQDIWGRAGYTF
V gene: TRBV14
J gene: TRBJ1-2
D gene: .
clone size: .

CDR3 DNA: TGTGCCAGCAGCAGGAAGGACCCTTCCTACGAGCAGTACTTC
CDR3 protein: CASSRKDPSYEQYF
V gene: TRBV9
J gene: TRBJ2-7
D gene: .
clone size: .

CDR3 DNA: TGCAGCGTTGCTCGGGGGAGCTACGAGCAGTACTTC
CDR3 protein: CSVARGSYEQYF
V gene: TRBV29-1
J gene: TRBJ2-7
D gene: .
clone size: .

CDR3 DNA: TGTGCCAGCAGCTCGCCTAGACTAGCGGGAGGAGGCACAGATACGCAGTATTTT
CDR3 protein: CASSSPRLAGGGTDTQYF
V gene: TRBV11-2
J gene: TRBJ2-3
D gene: TRBD2
clone size: .

CDR3 DNA: TGTGCCAGCAGCCAACCGGGAGAATATAATTCACCCCTCCACTTT
CDR3 protein: CASSQPGEYNSPLHF
V gene: TRBV14
J gene: TRBJ1-6
D gene: .
clone size: .

CDR3 DNA: TGTGCCAGCAGTCCCGACAGGGTCACCGGGGAGCTGTTTTTT
CDR3 protein: CASSPDRVTGELFF
V gene: TRBV27
J gene: TRBJ2-2
D gene: TRBD1
clone size: .

CDR3 DNA: TGTGCCAGCAGTGGCCGGGCCCGGGGAATGAACACTGAAGCTTTCTTT
CDR3 protein: CASSGRARGMNTEAFF
V gene: TRBV2
J gene: TRBJ1-1
D gene: .
clone size: .

CDR3 DNA: TGTGCCAGTGCCGACAGGGGGCGGACTGAAGCTTTCTTT
CDR3 protein: CASADRGRTEAFF
V gene: TRBV19
J gene: TRBJ1-1
D gene: TRBD1
clone size: .

CDR3 DNA: TGTGCCAGCAGTTACTCGGGCCGGAACACTGAAGCTTTCTTT
CDR3 protein: CASSYSGRNTEAFF
V gene: TRBV6-5
J gene: TRBJ1-1
D gene: .
clone size: .

CDR3 DNA: TGTGCCAGCAGTGAAAGGTACCTCTACAATGAGCAGTTCTTC
CDR3 protein: CASSERYLYNEQFF
V gene: TRBV6-1
J gene: TRBJ2-1
D gene: .
clone size: .

CDR3 DNA: TGTGCTAGTGGCGATCCCCGGGCCCACCGTACCGAAAAAGAAGAGACCCAGTACTTC
CDR3 protein: CASGDPRAHRTEKEETQYF
V gene: TRBV12-5
J gene: TRBJ2-5
D gene: .
clone size: .

CDR3 DNA: TGTGCCAGCAGTCAAGAACAGGGAGGAAGGGCTGAAGCTTTCTTT
CDR3 protein: CASSQEQGGRAEAFF
V gene: TRBV2
J gene: TRBJ1-1
D gene: .
clone size: .

CDR3 DNA: TGTGCCAGCAGCTTGAGTTTTGAGCAGTTCTTC
CDR3 protein: CASSLSFEQFF
V gene: TRBV7-2
J gene: TRBJ2-1
D gene: .
clone size: .

CDR3 DNA: TGTGCCAGCAGTTTAAGCGGGGAGCTGTTTTTT
CDR3 protein: CASSLSGELFF
V gene: TRBV27
J gene: TRBJ2-2
D gene: .
clone size: .

CDR3 DNA: TGTGCCAGCTCCTCCGAGGACAGCCCACACGAGCAGTACTTC
CDR3 protein: CASSSEDSPHEQYF
V gene: TRBV18
J gene: TRBJ2-7
D gene: .
clone size: .

CDR3 DNA: TGTGCCAGCAGCGCAGACCTTAGCGGGGGGGAAAACAATGAGCAGTTCTTC
CDR3 protein: CASSADLSGGENNEQFF
V gene: TRBV9
J gene: TRBJ2-1
D gene: TRBD2
clone size: .

CDR3 DNA: TGCGCCAGCAGCCAAGAACTGGCGGGACAGGGGGTCCCCGGGGAGCTGTTTTTT
CDR3 protein: CASSQELAGQGVPGELFF
V gene: TRBV4-1
J gene: TRBJ2-2
D gene: TRBD1
clone size: .

CDR3 DNA: TGTGCCAGCTCACCACGGAACCAAAACACTGAAGCTTTCTTT
CDR3 protein: CASSPRNQNTEAFF
V gene: TRBV18
J gene: TRBJ1-1
D gene: .
clone size: .

CDR3 DNA: TGCGCCAGCAGCCCCGACCCGGGAGGGGTGAGCAATCAGCCCCAGCATTTT
CDR3 protein: CASSPDPGGVSNQPQHF
V gene: TRBV5-1
J gene: TRBJ1-5
D gene: .
clone size: .

CDR3 DNA: TGTGCTAGTGGCTCCGGGACAGGGGAGGACGAGCAGTACTTC
CDR3 protein: CASGSGTGEDEQYF
V gene: TRBV12-5
J gene: TRBJ2-7
D gene: TRBD1
clone size: .

CDR3 DNA: TGTGCCTCCCACAGGGGGACTAACTATGGCTACACCTTC
CDR3 protein: CASHRGTNYGYTF
V gene: TRBV30
J gene: TRBJ1-2
D gene: TRBD1
clone size: .

CDR3 DNA: TGTGCCAGCAGCGTAGGGACCGGGGGTCCCACAGATACGCAGTATTTT
CDR3 protein: CASSVGTGGPTDTQYF
V gene: TRBV9
J gene: TRBJ2-3
D gene: .
clone size: .

CDR3 DNA: TGTGCCAGCTCACGGCCGGGACGGGCCTACGAGCAGTACTTC
CDR3 protein: CASSRPGRAYEQYF
V gene: TRBV18
J gene: TRBJ2-7
D gene: .
clone size: few

CDR3 DNA: TGTGCCAGCAGCCCAACAGGTGGGGTATACGAGCAGTACTTC
CDR3 protein: CASSPTGGVYEQYF
V gene: TRBV11-2
J gene: TRBJ2-7
D gene: .
clone size: .

CDR3 DNA: TGTGCCAGCAGCGGACAGGGGGATTCCAACTACGAGCAGTACTTC
CDR3 protein: CASSGQGDSNYEQYF
V gene: TRBV5-4
J gene: TRBJ2-7
D gene: TRBD1
clone size: .

CDR3 DNA: TGTGCCAGCAGCTGGACCTGGGCCAGAAATGAAAAACTGTTTTTT
CDR3 protein: CASSWTWARNEKLFF
V gene: TRBV7-2
J gene: TRBJ1-4
D gene: .
clone size: .

CDR3 DNA: TGTGCCAGCAGCCCGAGGGGGAGAGAGACCCAGTACTTC
CDR3 protein: CASSPRGRETQYF
V gene: TRBV7-2
J gene: TRBJ2-5
D gene: .
clone size: .

CDR3 DNA: TGTGCCAGCAGCCCTGCTTGGCGGGGGGGCACAACGCAGTATTTT
CDR3 protein: CASSPAWRGGTTQYF
V gene: TRBV11-1
J gene: TRBJ2-3
D gene: TRBD2
clone size: few

CDR3 DNA: TGTGCCAGCAGCTTCATGGGGGGCCGGTACGAGCAGTACTTC
CDR3 protein: CASSFMGGRYEQYF
V gene: TRBV7-2
J gene: TRBJ2-7
D gene: .
clone size: .

CDR3 DNA: TGTGCCTCAGCAGGGGAACAGACCTGGGAGCAGTACTTC
CDR3 protein: CASAGEQTWEQYF
V gene: TRBV19
J gene: TRBJ2-7
D gene: .
clone size: .

CDR3 DNA: TGTGCCAGCAGCCCCGGACTAGCGGGAGTCGGATTGGCAGATACGCAGTATTTT
CDR3 protein: CASSPGLAGVGLADTQYF
V gene: TRBV5-4
J gene: TRBJ2-3
D gene: TRBD2
clone size: .

CDR3 DNA: TGTGCCAGCTCACCAGCCCCCCAGGACAGGAATAGCAATCAGCCCCAGCATTTT
CDR3 protein: CASSPAPQDRNSNQPQHF
V gene: TRBV18
J gene: TRBJ1-5
D gene: TRBD1
clone size: .

CDR3 DNA: TGTGCCAGCAGTTTATGGGGCGGCAGCAATCAGCCCCAGCATTTT
CDR3 protein: CASSLWGGSNQPQHF
V gene: TRBV27
J gene: TRBJ1-5
D gene: .
clone size: .

CDR3 DNA: TGCGCCAACCGTTCCGGCCCCTCGATCGCCTTC
CDR3 protein: CANRSGPSIAF
V gene: TRBV10-1
J gene: TRBJ1-2
D gene: .
clone size: .

CDR3 DNA: TGTGCCAGCAGCCAAGACTCTAGCGCGAACACCGGGGAGCTGTTTTTT
CDR3 protein: CASSQDSSANTGELFF
V gene: TRBV4-2
J gene: TRBJ2-2
D gene: .
clone size: few

CDR3 DNA: TGTGCCAGTAGTCCCCAAGCGGTAAGCAATGAGCAGTTCTTC
CDR3 protein: CASSPQAVSNEQFF
V gene: TRBV19
J gene: TRBJ2-1
D gene: .
clone size: .

CDR3 DNA: TGTGCCAGTAGGGCCGCCGGGAGAGGGGTTGATACGCAGTATTTT
CDR3 protein: CASRAAGRGVDTQYF
V gene: TRBV19
J gene: TRBJ2-3
D gene: .
clone size: .

CDR3 DNA: TGTGCCAGCGCAAACGGGTGGAACACTGAAGCTTTCTTT
CDR3 protein: CASANGWNTEAFF
V gene: TRBV6-5
J gene: TRBJ1-1
D gene: .
clone size: once

CDR3 DNA: TGTGCCAGCAGCCAATCGCCTAGCGGGGGGTCCTACGAGCAGTACTTC
CDR3 protein: CASSQSPSGGSYEQYF
V gene: TRBV16
J gene: TRBJ2-7
D gene: TRBD2
clone size: .

CDR3 DNA: TGTGCCAGCAGTCGGGGGCATGAAGCTTTCTTT
CDR3 protein: CASSRGHEAFF
V gene: TRBV25-1
J gene: TRBJ1-1
D gene: .
clone size: .

CDR3 DNA: TGTGCCAGCAGCCACCCCATTAGCGGGAGGGACAATGAGCAGTTCTTC
CDR3 protein: CASSHPISGRDNEQFF
V gene: TRBV7-9
J gene: TRBJ2-1
D gene: TRBD2
clone size: .

CDR3 DNA: TGTGCCAGAAGCTTCCCTGGACACTACGAGCAGTACTTC
CDR3 protein: CARSFPGHYEQYF
V gene: TRBV5-3
J gene: TRBJ2-7
D gene: .
clone size: few

CDR3 DNA: TGTGCCAGCAGCTTCGTAGCCGGGGAGCTGTTTTTT
CDR3 protein: CASSFVAGELFF
V gene: TRBV7-9
J gene: TRBJ2-2
D gene: .
clone size: few

CDR3 DNA: TGTGCCAGTAGTATAGATCACGGAGAGACCCAGTACTTC
CDR3 protein: CASSIDHGETQYF
V gene: TRBV19
J gene: TRBJ2-5
D gene: .
clone size: .

CDR3 DNA: TGTGCCAGCAGCCTAGTGGGGACAGGCAAAAACATTCAGTACTTC
CDR3 protein: CASSLVGTGKNIQYF
V gene: TRBV14
J gene: TRBJ2-4
D gene: TRBD1
clone size: once

CDR3 DNA: TGTGCCAGCAGCCCTTCCCACAGGGTTGCCTCCTACAATGAGCAGTTCTTC
CDR3 protein: CASSPSHRVASYNEQFF
V gene: TRBV5-5
J gene: TRBJ2-1
D gene: .
clone size: .

CDR3 DNA: TGTGCCAGCAGCTCACAGGGACCTGGTGAAAAACTGTTTTTT
CDR3 protein: CASSSQGPGEKLFF
V gene: TRBV6-5
J gene: TRBJ1-4
D gene: .
clone size: .

CDR3 DNA: TGTGCCAGCAGTTTAGCAGCTAACTATGGCTACACCTTC
CDR3 protein: CASSLAANYGYTF
V gene: TRBV27
J gene: TRBJ1-2
D gene: .
clone size: .

CDR3 DNA: TGTGCCAGCGAAGGTAGCGGGGGGGATAGCACAGATACGCAGTATTTT
CDR3 protein: CASEGSGGDSTDTQYF
V gene: TRBV27
J gene: TRBJ2-3
D gene: TRBD2
clone size: .

CDR3 DNA: TGTGCCATCAGTGTATCGGGGATGGGCAATCAGCCCCAGCATTTT
CDR3 protein: CAISVSGMGNQPQHF
V gene: TRBV10-3
J gene: TRBJ1-5
D gene: .
clone size: .